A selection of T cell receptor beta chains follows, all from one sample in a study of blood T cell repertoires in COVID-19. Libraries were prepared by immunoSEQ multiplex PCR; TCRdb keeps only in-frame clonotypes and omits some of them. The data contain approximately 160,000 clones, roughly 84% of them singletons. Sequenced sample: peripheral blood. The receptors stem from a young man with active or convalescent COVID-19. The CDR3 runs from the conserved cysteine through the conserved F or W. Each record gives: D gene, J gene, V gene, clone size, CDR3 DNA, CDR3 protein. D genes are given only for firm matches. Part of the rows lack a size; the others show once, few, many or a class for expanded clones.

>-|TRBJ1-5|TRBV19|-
TGTGCCAGTACCAAACAGGTAAACAATCAGCCCCAGCATTTT
CASTKQVNNQPQHF
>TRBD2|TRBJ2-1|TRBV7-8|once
TGTGCCAGCAGCTTTAGCGGGAGGGTGGGAAATGAGCAGTTCTTC
CASSFSGRVGNEQFF
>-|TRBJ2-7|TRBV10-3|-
TGTGCCATCCGACTCACGAGCTCCTACGAGCAGTACTTC
CAIRLTSSYEQYF
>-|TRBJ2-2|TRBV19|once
TGTGCCAGTAGTAGTGTGGCAGGGGGGTTCGGGGAGCTGTTTTTT
CASSSVAGGFGELFF
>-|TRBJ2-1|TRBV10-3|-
TGTGCCATCCAAGAGGAAGATTACAATGAGCAGTTCTTC
CAIQEEDYNEQFF
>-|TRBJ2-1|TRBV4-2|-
TGTGCCAGCAGCCAACGACTAGGCCCTGAGCAGTTCTTC
CASSQRLGPEQFF
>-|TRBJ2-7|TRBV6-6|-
TGTGCCAGCAGGAATGGACGGCAGGGCGCCTACGAGCAGTACTTC
CASRNGRQGAYEQYF
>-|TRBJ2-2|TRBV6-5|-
TGTGCCAGCAGTTACCGACAGAACACCGGGGAGCTGTTTTTT
CASSYRQNTGELFF
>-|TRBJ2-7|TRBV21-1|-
TGTGCCAGCAGCCGCCCGGGATCTGCAGGTGTCCACGAGCAGTACTTC
CASSRPGSAGVHEQYF
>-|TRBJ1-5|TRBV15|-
TGTGCCACCAGGGAACGGGGGAGCAATCAGCCCCAGCATTTT
CATRERGSNQPQHF
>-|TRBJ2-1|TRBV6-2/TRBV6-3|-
TGTGCCAGCAGTTACCCCGGAATGACAGGCGAGAGCTCCTACAATGAGCAGTTCTTC
CASSYPGMTGESSYNEQFF
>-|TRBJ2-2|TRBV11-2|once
TGTGCCAGCAGCTTAGGGGTAGCGGTCACCGGGGAGCTGTTTTTT
CASSLGVAVTGELFF
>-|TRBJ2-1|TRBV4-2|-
TGTGCCAGCAGCCAATACCCTCGTGGGGCGGGGGCCCTCTACAATGAGCAGTTCTTC
CASSQYPRGAGALYNEQFF
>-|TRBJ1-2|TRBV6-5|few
TGTGCCAGCAGACTGGGGAGGGTTCACGGCTACACCTTC
CASRLGRVHGYTF
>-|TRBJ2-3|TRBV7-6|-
TGTGCCAGCAGCTTAGTCGGGATAGTCACAGATACGCAGTATTTT
CASSLVGIVTDTQYF
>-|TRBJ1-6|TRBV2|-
TGTGCCAGCAGCACCGACAGCACACCCCTCCACTTT
CASSTDSTPLHF
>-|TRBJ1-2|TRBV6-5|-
TGTGCCAGCAGGACTATTAAATCACGTGGTGGCTACACCTTC
CASRTIKSRGGYTF
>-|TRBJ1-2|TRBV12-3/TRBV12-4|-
TGTGCCAGCAGTTTTGGGCTGGACTATGGCTACACCTTC
CASSFGLDYGYTF